This entry lists 27 T cell receptor beta chains sequenced from one sample in a study of naive and memory T cell subsets. The beta constant-region primer was an equimolar mix of two oligonucleotides covering TRBC1 and TRBC2. The ligated cDNA underwent four PCR rounds using SP2 and nested alpha and beta constant-region primers. Each CDR3 protein is one row after TCRdb ran MiXCR on the UMI-ligation and nested PCR reads. Of 95,000 to 150,000 distinct CDR3 sequences listed, roughly 36% are singletons. Material for sequencing was central memory CD4+ T cells from blood. All receptors come from a human donor in good health.

The chain carries TRBV19 and TRBJ2-7, with D unresolved. The V gene's germline CDR1 is LNHDA and CDR2 SQIVND (reference sequence). This CDR3 is built from 14 residues. V shed 5 bases and J shed 3 bases, with 14 bases lying between them. The CDR3 loop is CASSLRHNNYEQYF. CDR3 sequence (DNA): TGTGCCAGTAGTCTTCGACACAACAACTACGAGCAGTACTTC.

This clonotype was found a few times. The chain couples TRBV20-1 to TRBJ2-1; D is unresolved. CDR1 and CDR2 from the germline V gene are DFQATT and SNEGSKA (reference sequence). The CDR3 runs 12 residues. Trimming shortened V by 4 bases and J by 8 bases, and 12 bases separated the two germline ends. The CDR3, as DNA: TGCAGTGCTAAGGACCTTACGGATGAGCAGTTCTTC. This gives the protein CSAKDLTDEQFF.

V gene TRBV14 combines with J gene TRBJ2-3; 8 bases match TRBD1. Losses at the gene ends were 2 bases for V and 6 bases for J; bases not matched to a gene: 4. Germline V gene data show CDR1 as SGHDN and CDR2 as FVKESK. This CDR3 contains 14 residues. CDR3 DNA sequence: TGTGCCAGCAGCCAACGACAGGGGATCGATACGCAGTATTTT. Amino acid sequence: CASSQRQGIDTQYF.

This clonotype was found many times. V usage is TRBV27 and J usage is TRBJ2-6; D gene ambiguous. Trimming left V 1 base short and J 2 bases short, with 3 bases between. The CDR3 extends over 14 amino acids. CDR1 and CDR2 (germline): MNHEY, SMNVEV (reference sequence). The CDR3 sequence is CASSLFPGANVLTF. The CDR3 DNA follows: TGTGCCAGCAGTTTATTCCCTGGGGCCAACGTCCTGACTTTC. The entire variable domain, with the rest obtained from reference TRBV27 and TRBJ2-6, is as follows: EAQVTQNPRYLITVTGKKLTVTCSQNMNHEYMSWYRQDPGLGLRQIYYSMNVEVTDKGDVPEGYKVSRKEKRNFPLILESPSPNQTSLYFCASSLFPGANVLTFGAGSRLTVL.

The chain is built from TRBV15 and TRBJ2-1; D might be TRBD1 (6 bases). The germline gives CDR1 LNHNV, CDR2 YYDKDF (reference sequence). Trimming pared 1 base from V and 10 bases from J, leaving 14 bases between. The CDR3 is made up of 14 amino acids. CDR3 region: CATSRVRGQHEQFF. The CDR3 nucleotides read TGTGCCACCAGCAGAGTACGCGGACAGCACGAGCAGTTCTTC. The full variable domain, rest sourced from reference TRBV15 and TRBJ2-1, is DAMVIQNPRYQVTQFGKPVTLSCSQTLNHNVMYWYQQKSSQAPKLLFHYYDKDFNNEADTPDNFQSRRPNTSFCFLDIRSPGLGDTAMYLCATSRVRGQHEQFFGPGTRLTVL.

This chain joins TRBV30 and TRBJ2-3; 8 nucleotides align to TRBD1. V shed 1 base and J 1 base; nucleotides not matched to a gene: 4. CDR3 length equals 15 residues. Looked up from germline, CDR1 is GTSNPN and CDR2 is SVGIG (reference sequence). The CDR3 region is CAWSATGVRTDTQYF. CDR3 DNA sequence: TGTGCCTGGAGTGCGACAGGGGTACGCACAGATACGCAGTATTTT.

The chain is built from TRBV6-5 and TRBJ2-1, with D maybe TRBD1 (5 bases). V dropped 5 bases and J dropped 4 bases, with 12 bases sitting between them. CDR3 size: 14 residues. Germline assignment: CDR1 MNHEY and CDR2 SVGAGI. The CDR3 region has the DNA TGTGCCAGCAGTCCTGGACAAATTTACAATGAGCAGTTCTTC. Translated: CASSPGQIYNEQFF.

The CDR3 coding sequence is TGTGCCACCAGCAGAGTTGGAAGCGGGAGTTTTGATGAGCAGTTCTTC. Protein sequence: CATSRVGSGSFDEQFF. This chain connects TRBV15 to TRBJ2-1; TRBD2 aligns across 8 bases. CDR1 and CDR2 from the germline V gene are LNHNV and YYDKDF (reference sequence). This CDR3 has 16 residues. Trimming removed 1 base from V and 8 bases from J; junction bases left unmatched: 10.

This clonotype has just a few counts. V is TRBV6-6 and J is TRBJ2-1, with D unresolved. The CDR3 extends over 15 amino acids. The ends were cut back, 2 bases at V and 1 base at J, with 9 bases in the middle. In germline, CDR1 is MNHNY, CDR2 SVGAGI (reference sequence). CDR3 sequence: CASSYDRVSYNEQFF. CDR3 nucleotide sequence: TGTGCCAGCAGTTACGATAGGGTTTCCTACAATGAGCAGTTCTTC.

This rearrangement joins TRBV7-9 to TRBJ1-1, with TRBD1 matching over 8 bases. The CDR3 runs to 16 residues. In germline, CDR1 is SEHNR, CDR2 FQNEAQ (reference sequence). The V and J ends lost 3 bases and 3 bases, in that order; junction bases with no gene match: 9. The CDR3 DNA sequence: TGTGCCAGCAGCTTGAGGAACAGGGGGAAGGACACTGAAGCTTTCTTT. Translation: CASSLRNRGKDTEAFF.

This clonotype has only one observation. A read error may produce the germline difference seen at one junction end. The chain is built from TRBV7-8 and TRBJ2-7, with 7 positions matching TRBD2. Looked up from germline, CDR1 is SGHVS and CDR2 is FQNEAQ. The CDR3 totals 14 residues. CDR3 region: CASSPREDSNEQYF. The CDR3 DNA reads TGTGCCAGCAGCCCCCGGGAGGACTCCAACGAGCAGTACTTC.

This clonotype was found a few times. This rearrangement joins TRBV20-1 to TRBJ2-1; D call uncertain. Germline-derived CDR1 and CDR2 are DFQATT and SNEGSKA (reference sequence). CDR3 length: 15 residues. V shed 0 bases and J shed 3 bases, with 12 bases lying between them. The CDR3 sequence is CSARDPYRDYNEQFF. CDR3 DNA: TGCAGTGCTAGAGACCCCTACAGAGACTACAATGAGCAGTTCTTC.

V gene TRBV6-2 or TRBV6-3 combines with J gene TRBJ2-7; 9 nucleotides agree with TRBD1. CDR1 is MNHEY and CDR2 is SVGEGT in the germline V gene. The CDR3 length is 17 residues. The V segment lost 6 bases and the J segment 2 bases; nucleotides outside the gene matches: 14. CDR3 bases: TGTGCCAGCAGATTCGAGGTCCGGGACAGGGCAACCTACGAGCAGTACTTC. This sequence encodes CASRFEVRDRATYEQYF.

There are a few counts of this clonotype. The genes are TRBV20-1 and TRBJ2-5; D is ambiguous. The CDR3 sequence is 11 residues long. Trimming pared 3 bases from V and 1 base from J, leaving 3 bases between. Germline CDR1 and CDR2: DFQATT and SNEGSKA (reference sequence). CDR3 region: CSARSQETQYF. CDR3 in DNA: TGCAGTGCTAGGTCCCAAGAGACCCAGTACTTC.

V gene TRBV5-1 combines with J gene TRBJ2-7; 8 positions match TRBD2. The CDR3 is 14 amino acids. The V segment lost 5 bases and the J segment 3 bases; nucleotides outside the gene matches: 7. Germline V gives CDR1 SGHRS, CDR2 YFSETQ. CDR3 bases: TGCGCCAGCAGTTTAATGAGCGGGAGCTACGAGCAGTACTTC. Translated, it gives CASSLMSGSYEQYF. Filled out from reference TRBV5-1 and TRBJ2-7, the complete variable domain reads KAGVTQTPRYLIKTRGQQVTLSCSPISGHRSVSWYQQTPGQGLQFLFEYFSETQRNKGNFPGRFSGRQFSNSRSEMNVSTLELGDSALYLCASSLMSGSYEQYFGPGTRLTVT.

This clonotype appeared a few times. This sequence joins TRBV24-1 and TRBJ2-6, with D tentatively TRBD1 (6 bases). V lost 7 bases, J lost 1 base, and 10 bases lay in between. In germline, CDR1 is KGHDR, CDR2 SFDVKD. The CDR3 loop spans 15 amino acids. CDR3 sequence reads: CATSLTGSGANVLTF. CDR3 sequence (DNA): TGTGCCACCAGCCTAACAGGGTCTGGGGCCAACGTCCTGACTTTC.

This clonotype was counted many times. The chain combines TRBV13 with TRBJ2-3, with 11 bases matching TRBD2. Germline V gene sequence: CDR1 PRHDT, CDR2 FYEKMQ (reference sequence). V lost 2 bases and J lost 6; bases outside the gene matches: 7. The CDR3 contains 16 residues. CDR3 nucleotides: TGTGCCAGCAGCTTACGCACTAGCGGGAGTAGGGATACGCAGTATTTT. It encodes CASSLRTSGSRDTQYF. The variable domain in full, completed from reference TRBV13 and TRBJ2-3, reads AAGVIQSPRHLIKEKRETATLKCYPIPRHDTVYWYQQGPGQDPQFLISFYEKMQSDKGSIPDRFSAQQFSDYHSELNMSSLELGDSALYFCASSLRTSGSRDTQYFGPGTRLTVL.

In its sample, this clonotype was seen a few times. The rearrangement uses TRBV12-3 or TRBV12-4 and TRBJ1-1, with unresolved D. V lost 7 bases and J lost 1, with 22 bases in between. This CDR3 region has 17 residues. CDR3 sequence: CASTFRNTGRRNTEAFF. As DNA, the CDR3 is TGTGCCAGCACCTTTAGGAACACGGGCCGGCGGAACACTGAAGCTTTCTTT.

The gene calls are TRBV12-3 or TRBV12-4 and TRBJ2-1, with TRBD2 matching 12 bases. V lost 1 base to trimming and J lost 7 bases; unmatched junction nucleotides: 11. This CDR3 is 18 amino acids long. The CDR3 here is CASSLVRGGLAGGNEQFF. The CDR3 DNA sequence: TGTGCCAGCAGTTTAGTACGGGGAGGGCTAGCGGGAGGGAATGAGCAGTTCTTC.

This clonotype has more than one count but fewer than ten. The gene calls are TRBV10-3 and TRBJ1-5; D is ambiguous. Trimming pared 3 bases from V and 3 bases from J, leaving 6 bases between. Germline V gene lookup returns CDR1 ENHRY and CDR2 SYGVKD. The CDR3 spans 13 residues. CDR3 amino acids: CAISERDNQPQHF. CDR3 in DNA: TGTGCCATCAGTGAAAGGGACAATCAGCCCCAGCATTTT.

The V and J genes are TRBV28 and TRBJ2-5, with D possibly matching TRBD1 (6 bases). From germline, CDR1 is MDHEN and CDR2 SYDVKM. V was cut by 7 bases and J by 6 bases, with 12 bases left in between. This CDR3 region has 12 residues. Here the CDR3 DNA reads TGTGCCAGCACCGACAGGTCCAAGACCCAGTACTTC. Its protein product is CASTDRSKTQYF.

The table lists this clonotype with a count of one. The chain links TRBV6-1 to TRBJ2-7; 7 positions match TRBD2. J gave up 3 bases and V 4 bases, and 12 bases lay outside the gene matches. The V gene's germline CDR1 is MNHNS and CDR2 SASEGT. There are 16 residues in the CDR3. CDR3 region: CASSAVEGTIFYEQYF. The CDR3 DNA is TGTGCCAGCAGTGCCGTTGAAGGGACTATATTCTACGAGCAGTACTTC.

This chain links TRBV29-1 with TRBJ2-7; D is unclear. This CDR3 is 15 amino acids long. The V and J ends lost 6 bases and 0 bases respectively, with 18 bases between them. CDR1 and CDR2 (germline): SQVTM, ANQGSEA. DNA of the CDR3: TGCAGCGTAGGAAAATTACAAGGAAGCTCCTACGAGCAGTACTTC. This encodes CSVGKLQGSSYEQYF.

The V and J genes are TRBV5-6 and TRBJ1-1, with TRBD1 identical over 9 bases. The CDR3 is 16 amino acids. The ends lost 4 bases at V and 0 bases at J; junction bases unmatched: 7. CDR1 is SGHDT and CDR2 is YYEEEE in the germline V gene. DNA for the CDR3: TGTGCCAGCAGCCTTGGACAGGGGACTATGAACACTGAAGCTTTCTTT. This gives the protein CASSLGQGTMNTEAFF. The full variable domain, completed using reference TRBV5-6 and TRBJ1-1, is DAGVTQSPTHLIKTRGQQVTLRCSPKSGHDTVSWYQQALGQGPQFIFQYYEEEERQRGNFPDRFSGHQFPNYSSELNVNALLLGDSALYLCASSLGQGTMNTEAFFGQGTRLTVV.

The gene calls are TRBV27 and TRBJ2-5; 9 nucleotides line up with TRBD1. CDR1 is MNHEY, CDR2 SMNVEV, per germline (reference sequence). The trim removed 1 base at V and 4 bases at J, leaving 4 bases unmatched. The CDR3 runs 15 residues. CDR3 in amino acids: CASSLYYRGLETQYF. As DNA, the CDR3 is TGTGCCAGCAGTTTATATTACAGGGGGCTAGAGACCCAGTACTTC.

This clonotype was seen only a few times. The rearrangement links TRBV6-1 to TRBJ2-4, with 12 bases identical to TRBD2. The CDR3 has 13 residues. With 9 bases clipped from V and 9 bases from J, the junction kept 6 bases outside the gene matches. The germline V gene encodes CDR1 MNHNS and CDR2 SASEGT. This chain's CDR3 is CARTTSGSPIQYF. CDR3 nucleotides: TGTGCCAGAACGACTAGCGGGAGTCCCATTCAGTACTTC.

The chain joins TRBV2 to TRBJ2-2; D perhaps matches TRBD2 (6 bases). Looked up from germline, CDR1 is SNHLY and CDR2 is FYNNEI. Trimming cost V 6 bases and J 4 bases, with 12 bases left between them. There are 14 residues in the CDR3. The CDR3 DNA sequence: TGTGCCAGCAGAAAGGAGGGAGGCACCGGGGAGCTGTTTTTT. Residues: CASRKEGGTGELFF.